The rows below give T cell receptor beta chains drawn from one sample of a study of blood T cells in healthy people across ages. TCRdb passed the 5' RACE reads through MiXCR, listing each CDR3 protein once. Seen here are 760,000 or so distinct CDR3 sequences, just under 25% observed once, and the top ten hold more than 8%. The same data also contributed to another study, on T cells of mothers and their children.

Sequencing was performed on blood. These receptors all stem from a boy between 5 and 17 years old in good health. CDR3s include the opening cysteine and the closing phenylalanine or tryptophan. D genes are given only for firm matches. Clone sizes are given selectively: once, few, many, or a class where the clone is expanded.

>TRBV20-1|TRBJ2-1|-|TRBD2
TGCAGTGCTAGAGGTGGTTTGCGGGGGGGTTACAATGAGCAGTTCTTC
CSARGGLRGGYNEQFF
>TRBV29-1|TRBJ2-3|-|-
TGCAGCGTTGTAACAGGGTATAGCACAGATACGCAGTATTTT
CSVVTGYSTDTQYF
>TRBV4-3|TRBJ1-2|-|-
TGCGCCAGCAGCCAAGATACGGGGGAAGGCTACACCTTC
CASSQDTGEGYTF
>TRBV2|TRBJ2-2|few|TRBD2
TGTGCCAGCACGGGAGGAAAGAACACCGGGGAGCTGTTTTTT
CASTGGKNTGELFF
>TRBV9|TRBJ2-7|-|-
TGTGCCAGCAGCTCCGGGCAGAAAGCCTACGAGCAGTACTTC
CASSSGQKAYEQYF
>TRBV14|TRBJ2-1|-|TRBD1
TGTGCCAGCAGCCAAGTTGGCAGGGGGTATGATGAGCAGTTCTTC
CASSQVGRGYDEQFF
>TRBV9|TRBJ2-5|few|-
TGTGCCAGCAGCGTAGCAAACCTCATTAGCGAGACCCAGTACTTC
CASSVANLISETQYF
>TRBV3-1|TRBJ2-1|-|TRBD2
TGTGCCAGCAGCCAACCCACTAGCGGGTTCTACAATGAGCAGTTCTTC
CASSQPTSGFYNEQFF
>TRBV29-1|TRBJ2-2|-|-
TGCAGCGTTGGAGTGGAGGACACCGGGGAGCTGTTTTTT
CSVGVEDTGELFF
>TRBV4-2|TRBJ2-1|-|-
TGTGCCAGCAGCCAAGGGGTAGGTACTAGTGGGAGGACGCGCTACAATGAGCAGTTCTTC
CASSQGVGTSGRTRYNEQFF
>TRBV7-2|TRBJ2-7|-|TRBD2
TGTGCCAGCAGCTTAGGGTGGACTAGCGCCTACGAGCAGTACTTC
CASSLGWTSAYEQYF
>TRBV7-2|TRBJ2-1|-|TRBD2
TGTGCCAGCAGCTTACTGGGACTAGCCCCATACAATGAGCAGTTCTTC
CASSLLGLAPYNEQFF
>TRBV11-2|TRBJ2-5|few|TRBD1
TGTGCCAGCAGCTTGTTGGGACAGGCAAACCAAGAGACCCAGTACTTC
CASSLLGQANQETQYF
>TRBV6-2/TRBV6-3|TRBJ2-7|-|TRBD1
TGTGCCAGCAGGATCACCGGGACAGCGGTCTACGAGCAGTACTTC
CASRITGTAVYEQYF
>TRBV7-9|TRBJ2-5|-|TRBD1
TGTGCCAGCAGCCTAACAGGGGGCGAGCAAGAGACCCAGTACTTC
CASSLTGGEQETQYF
>TRBV5-1|TRBJ2-7|few|TRBD2
TGCGCCAGCGCGGGGGGAAACTCCTACGAGCAGTACTTC
CASAGGNSYEQYF
>TRBV6-1|TRBJ1-2|few|-
TGTGCCAGCAGTGAAAACAGCTATGGCTACACCTTC
CASSENSYGYTF
>TRBV12-3/TRBV12-4|TRBJ1-2|-|-
TGTGCCAGCAGTTTAACGGGTTTCGTGGGGGGCTGGGGCTACACCTTC
CASSLTGFVGGWGYTF
>TRBV11-2|TRBJ1-2|-|-
TGTGCCAGCAATTTTGGGGATCAGCGGTATGGCTACACCTTC
CASNFGDQRYGYTF
>TRBV15|TRBJ2-5|-|-
TGTGCCACCAGCGGTTCTTTCGAGACCCAGTACTTC
CATSGSFETQYF
>TRBV20-1|TRBJ1-4|few|-
TGCAGTGCTAGAGAATGGGGAGTAGGCGAAAAACTGTTTTTT
CSAREWGVGEKLFF
>TRBV27|TRBJ2-1|-|-
TGCGCCAGCGGTTTCTACAATGAGCAGTTCTTC
CASGFYNEQFF
>TRBV7-8|TRBJ2-1|once|-
TGTGCCAGCAGCCTAAGGGACCCCTTGAGCTCCTACAATGAGCAGTTCTTC
CASSLRDPLSSYNEQFF
>TRBV27|TRBJ2-3|-|TRBD1
TGTGCCAGCAGTGCAGACTACAGGGGCTATACGCAGTATTTT
CASSADYRGYTQYF
>TRBV29-1|TRBJ2-5|-|TRBD1
TGCAGCGTTGAAGAGGATCGGGGACAGGGGTTAGGGACCCAGTACTTC
CSVEEDRGQGLGTQYF
>TRBV12-3/TRBV12-4|TRBJ2-7|few|TRBD2
TGTGCCAGCAGTTTTGTGGGACTAGCGGGTGGGGGCTACGAGCAGTACTTC
CASSFVGLAGGGYEQYF
>TRBV29-1|TRBJ2-5|-|-
TGCAGCGTACTAGACCCGGGGGAGTTCTTC
CSVLDPGEFF
>TRBV6-1|TRBJ2-6|-|TRBD1
TGTGCCATTCCACAGGGGGTTGGGGCCAACGTCCTGACTTTC
CAIPQGVGANVLTF
>TRBV7-9|TRBJ2-5|-|TRBD2
TGTGCCAGCGGCTTAGGGGACCGGCGGGAGCAGTACTTC
CASGLGDRREQYF